This T cell receptor beta chain appears in the sequencing data of a study of blood T cell repertoires in COVID-19 (TCRdb year 2020). Regarding the study in general: Collaborator samples came from the United States, Italy and Spain and covered acute and convalescent phases of COVID-19. The prospective study material was composed of cDNA or gDNA derived from T cells, B-cell-depleted T cells, or PBMCs. The dataset comprised deeply sampled blood TCRbeta repertoires from subjects exposed to, actively infected with, or recovered from COVID-19. The repertoires were released in a freely available public database intended as a resource for research on the immune response to SARS-CoV-2. Samples came from the ongoing ImmuneRACE study (first 160 participants) plus 1,254 subjects from 6 global collaborators. Sample metadata almost always included a de-identified subject ID, COVID-19 status, age in years and sex. Where available, HLA class I and class II types were taken from metadata supplied by the sample provider and were not determined by assay-based typing. The paper as a whole reports these results and caveats: The amount of clinical and demographic metadata varied by source and participant and was provided uncurated.

Spanning cysteine to phenylalanine, the CDR3 consists of 17 amino acids. Of the read, only the CDR3 DNA is kept; its 51 bases are in frame from base 1. The CDR1 and CDR2 encoded by the germline V gene are MDHEN and SYDVKM. V was cut back by 3 bases and J by 2 bases, leaving a gap of 17 bases between them. Whole blood was collected in K2EDTA tubes by collaborating institutions according to the institutions' own protocols. Collaborator samples were shipped for TCRbeta analysis as frozen whole blood, isolated PBMCs, or DNA extracted from either sample type. TCRbeta CDR3 regions were amplified from genomic DNA by means of the immunoSEQ Assay, a bias-controlled multiplex PCR. As for the authors' bioinformatics: The number of nucleated cells in each sample was estimated from the amplification of reference gene primers within the assay. To quantify the absolute abundance of each unique TCRbeta CDR3 rearrangement, sequence reads were collapsed and filtered. For each sample, productive Simpson clonality was calculated by taking the square root of Simpson's diversity index across productive rearrangements. Held by TCRdb, this immuneACCESS table contains in-frame sequences only and omits some clones. Under half of the omission traces to an unresolved V gene where checked; the cause of the rest is unknown. That table is the source of V, J and clone size, and D and trimming were worked out from the DNA. The sample table records about 250,000 clones; roughly four fifths of these occur just once. The top ten hold around 8.9% of the sample.

Concerning this clone: Its target antigen remains unknown. No much larger clone is present one base from it, and per-base qualities are unavailable.

The rearrangement joined TRBV28 to TRBJ1-5; the D gene identity is not certain. Sequencing was performed on peripheral blood. This sequence originates from an elderly man with acute or convalescent COVID-19. The CDR3 reads as follows: CASSFTRRLWGNQPQHF. The DNA reads as follows: TGTGCCAGCAGTTTTACTCGGAGACTTTGGGGCAATCAGCCCCAGCATTTT. This CDR3, with the reference TRBV28 and TRBJ1-5 proteins standing in past its ends, gives the full variable domain DVKVTQSSRYLVKRTGEKVFLECVQDMDHENMFWYRQDPGLGLRLIYFSYDVKMKEKGDIPEGYSVSREKKERFSLILESASTNQTSMYLCASSFTRRLWGNQPQHFGDGTRLSIL.